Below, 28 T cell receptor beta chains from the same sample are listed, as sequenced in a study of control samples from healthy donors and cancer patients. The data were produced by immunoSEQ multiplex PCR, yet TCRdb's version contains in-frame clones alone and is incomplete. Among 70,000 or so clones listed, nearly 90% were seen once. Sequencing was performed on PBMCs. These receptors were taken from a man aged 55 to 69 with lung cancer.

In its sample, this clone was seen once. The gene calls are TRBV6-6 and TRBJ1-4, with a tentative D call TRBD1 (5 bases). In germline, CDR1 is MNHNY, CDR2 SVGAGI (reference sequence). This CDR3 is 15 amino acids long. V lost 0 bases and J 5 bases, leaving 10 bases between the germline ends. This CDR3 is CASSYSSGGNEKLFF. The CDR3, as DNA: TGTGCCAGCAGTTACTCGTCGGGGGGGAATGAAAAACTGTTTTTT.

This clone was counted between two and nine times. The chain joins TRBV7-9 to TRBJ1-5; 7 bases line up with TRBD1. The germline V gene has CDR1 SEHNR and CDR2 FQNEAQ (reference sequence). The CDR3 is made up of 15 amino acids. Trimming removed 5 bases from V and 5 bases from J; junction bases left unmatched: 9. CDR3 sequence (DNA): TGTGCCAGCAGCCCCTCGACAGGGAGAGATCAGCCCCAGCATTTT. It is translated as CASSPSTGRDQPQHF.

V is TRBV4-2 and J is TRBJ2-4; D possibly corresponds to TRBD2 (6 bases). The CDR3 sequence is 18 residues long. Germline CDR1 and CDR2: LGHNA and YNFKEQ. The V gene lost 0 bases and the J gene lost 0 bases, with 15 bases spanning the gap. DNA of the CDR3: TGTGCCAGCAGCCAAGACTGGAAAGGGACTCTAGCCAAAAACATTCAGTACTTC. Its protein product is CASSQDWKGTLAKNIQYF.

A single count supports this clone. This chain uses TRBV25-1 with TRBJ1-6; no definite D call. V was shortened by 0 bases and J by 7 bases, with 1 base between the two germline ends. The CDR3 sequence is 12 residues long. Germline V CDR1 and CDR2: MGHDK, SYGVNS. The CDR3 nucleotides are TGTGCCAGCAGTGAATACAATTCACCCCTCCACTTT. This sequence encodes CASSEYNSPLHF.

CDR3 protein: CATSDSTGFGQFF. CDR3 in DNA: TGTGCCACCAGTGATTCTACAGGGTTTGGGCAGTTCTTC. The chain links TRBV24-1 to TRBJ2-1; TRBD1 might be the D (6 bases). The V and J ends lost 2 bases and 12 bases respectively, with 13 bases between them. The CDR3 consists of 13 residues. Germline V gene sequence: CDR1 KGHDR, CDR2 SFDVKD.

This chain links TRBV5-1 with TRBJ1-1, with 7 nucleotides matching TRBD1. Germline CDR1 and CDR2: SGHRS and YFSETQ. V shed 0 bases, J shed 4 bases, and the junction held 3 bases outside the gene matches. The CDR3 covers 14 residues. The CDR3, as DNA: TGCGCCAGCAGCTTGGGGGGACAGTCCACTGAAGCTTTCTTT. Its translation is CASSLGGQSTEAFF.

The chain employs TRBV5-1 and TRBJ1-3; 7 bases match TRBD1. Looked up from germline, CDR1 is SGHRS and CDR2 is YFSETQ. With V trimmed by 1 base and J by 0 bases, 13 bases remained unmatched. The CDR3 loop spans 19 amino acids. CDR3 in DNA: TGCGCCAGCAGCTTGAACTCTAACAGGGGCCAATACTCTGGAAACACCATATATTTT. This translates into CASSLNSNRGQYSGNTIYF.

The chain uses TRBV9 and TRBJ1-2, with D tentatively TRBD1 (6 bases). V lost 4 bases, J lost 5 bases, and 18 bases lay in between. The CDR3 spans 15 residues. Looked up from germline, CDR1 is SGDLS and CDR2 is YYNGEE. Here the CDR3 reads CASSIAGGQGYGYTF. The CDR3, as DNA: TGTGCCAGCAGCATAGCTGGGGGGCAGGGTTATGGCTACACCTTC.

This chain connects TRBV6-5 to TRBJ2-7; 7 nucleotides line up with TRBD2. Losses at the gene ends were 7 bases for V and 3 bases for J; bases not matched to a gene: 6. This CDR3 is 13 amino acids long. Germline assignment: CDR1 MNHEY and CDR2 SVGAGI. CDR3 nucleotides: TGTGCCAGCACGCGGGGGATCGGCTACGAGCAGTACTTC. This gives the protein CASTRGIGYEQYF.

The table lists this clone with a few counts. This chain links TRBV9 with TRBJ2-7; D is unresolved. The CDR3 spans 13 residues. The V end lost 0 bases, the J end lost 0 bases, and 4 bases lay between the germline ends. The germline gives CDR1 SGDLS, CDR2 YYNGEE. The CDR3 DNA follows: TGTGCCAGCAGCGTAGCAGGCTCCTACGAGCAGTACTTC. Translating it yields CASSVAGSYEQYF.

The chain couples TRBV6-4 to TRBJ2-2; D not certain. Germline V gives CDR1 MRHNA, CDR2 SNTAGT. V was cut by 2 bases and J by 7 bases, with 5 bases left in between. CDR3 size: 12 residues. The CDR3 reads CASSDSLGELFF. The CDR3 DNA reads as TGTGCCAGCAGTGACAGCCTCGGGGAGCTGTTTTTT.

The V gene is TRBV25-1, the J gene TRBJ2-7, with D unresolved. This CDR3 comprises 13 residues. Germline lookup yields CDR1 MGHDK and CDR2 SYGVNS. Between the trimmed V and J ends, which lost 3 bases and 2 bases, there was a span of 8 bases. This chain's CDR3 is CASSEAGPYEQYV. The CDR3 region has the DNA TGTGCCAGCAGTGAGGCAGGACCCTACGAGCAGTACGTC.

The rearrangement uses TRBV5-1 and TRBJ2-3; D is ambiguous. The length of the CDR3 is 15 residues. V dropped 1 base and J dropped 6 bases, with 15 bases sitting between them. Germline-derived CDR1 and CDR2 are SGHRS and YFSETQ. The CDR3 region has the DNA TGCGCCAGCAGCTTGTCTTCTCAGCCCGAGGATACGCAGTATTTT. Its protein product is CASSLSSQPEDTQYF.

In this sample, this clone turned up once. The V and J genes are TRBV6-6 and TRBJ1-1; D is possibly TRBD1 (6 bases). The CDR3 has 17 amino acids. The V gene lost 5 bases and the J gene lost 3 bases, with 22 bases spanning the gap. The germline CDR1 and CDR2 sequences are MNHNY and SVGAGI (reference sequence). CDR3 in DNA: TGTGCCAGCAGTCCATTACAGGGATCCGTCATGGACACTGAAGCTTTCTTT. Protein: CASSPLQGSVMDTEAFF.

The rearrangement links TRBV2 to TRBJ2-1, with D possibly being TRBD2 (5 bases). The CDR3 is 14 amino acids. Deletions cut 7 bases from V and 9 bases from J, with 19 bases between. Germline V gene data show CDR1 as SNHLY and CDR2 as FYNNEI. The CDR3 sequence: CASIRDRGAGEQFF. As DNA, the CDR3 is TGTGCCAGCATTCGAGATCGGGGTGCGGGTGAGCAGTTCTTC.

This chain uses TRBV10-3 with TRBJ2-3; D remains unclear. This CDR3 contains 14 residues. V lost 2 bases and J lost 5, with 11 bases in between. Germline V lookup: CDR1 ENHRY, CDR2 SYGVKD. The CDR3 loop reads CAISEPDERDTQYF. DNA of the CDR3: TGTGCCATCAGTGAGCCAGACGAGAGAGATACGCAGTATTTT.

For the CDR3, the DNA is TGCGCCAGCAGCATAAGAATGGGCAGGGGCAGGGGGGGAAGCACAGATACGCAGTATTTT. Residues: CASSIRMGRGRGGSTDTQYF. The chain is built from TRBV4-1 and TRBJ2-3; either TRBD1 or TRBD2 may fit D (7 bases each). The V end was cut by 5 bases, the J end by 0 bases, with 27 bases between. The CDR3 length is 20 residues. Germline CDR1 MGHRA, CDR2 YSYEKL.

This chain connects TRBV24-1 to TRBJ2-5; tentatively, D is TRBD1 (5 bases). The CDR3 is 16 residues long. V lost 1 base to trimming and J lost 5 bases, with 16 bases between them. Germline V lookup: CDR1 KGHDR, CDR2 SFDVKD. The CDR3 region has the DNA TGTGCCACCAGTGATTTTAGGGCAGGGAATAGCGAGACCCAGTACTTC. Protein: CATSDFRAGNSETQYF.

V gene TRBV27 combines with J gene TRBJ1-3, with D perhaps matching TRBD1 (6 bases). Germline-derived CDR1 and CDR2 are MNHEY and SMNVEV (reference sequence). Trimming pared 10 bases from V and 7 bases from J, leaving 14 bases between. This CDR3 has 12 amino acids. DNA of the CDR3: TGTGCCACCACAGGGAGAAGCAACACCATATATTTT. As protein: CATTGRSNTIYF.

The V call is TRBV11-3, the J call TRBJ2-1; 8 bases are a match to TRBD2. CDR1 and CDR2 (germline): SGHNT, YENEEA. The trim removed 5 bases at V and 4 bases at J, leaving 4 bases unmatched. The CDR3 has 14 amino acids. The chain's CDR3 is CASSESGGYNEQFF. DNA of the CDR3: TGTGCCAGCAGCGAAAGCGGGGGATACAATGAGCAGTTCTTC.

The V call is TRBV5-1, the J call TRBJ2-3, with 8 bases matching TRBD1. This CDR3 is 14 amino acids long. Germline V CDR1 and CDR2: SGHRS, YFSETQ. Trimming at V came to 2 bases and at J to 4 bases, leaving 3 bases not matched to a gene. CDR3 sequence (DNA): TGCGCCAGCAGCTTCCGACAGGGGTCAGATACGCAGTATTTT. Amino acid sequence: CASSFRQGSDTQYF.

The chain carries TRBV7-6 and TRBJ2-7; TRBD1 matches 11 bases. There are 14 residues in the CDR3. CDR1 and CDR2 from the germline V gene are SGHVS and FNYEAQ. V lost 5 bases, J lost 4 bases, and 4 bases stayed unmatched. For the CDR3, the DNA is TGTGCCAGCAGCGTGGACAGGGGGCCGTACGAGCAGTACTTC. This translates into CASSVDRGPYEQYF. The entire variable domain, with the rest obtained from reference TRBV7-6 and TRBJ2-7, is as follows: GAGVSQSPRYKVTKRGQDVALRCDPISGHVSLYWYRQALGQGPEFLTYFNYEAQQDKSGLPNDRFSAERPEGSISTLTIQRTEQRDSAMYRCASSVDRGPYEQYFGPGTRLTVT.

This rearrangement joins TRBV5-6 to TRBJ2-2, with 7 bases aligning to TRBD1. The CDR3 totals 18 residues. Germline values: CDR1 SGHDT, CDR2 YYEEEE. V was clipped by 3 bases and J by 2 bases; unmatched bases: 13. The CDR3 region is CASSWGQLTPLNTGELFF. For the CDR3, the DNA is TGTGCCAGCAGCTGGGGACAGCTCACTCCTCTTAACACCGGGGAGCTGTTTTTT.

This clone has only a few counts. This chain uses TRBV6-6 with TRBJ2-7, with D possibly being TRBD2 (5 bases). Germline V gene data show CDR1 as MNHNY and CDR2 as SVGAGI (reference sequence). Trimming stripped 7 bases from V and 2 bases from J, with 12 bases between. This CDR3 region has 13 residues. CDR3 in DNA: TGTGCCAGCAAGCGGAACAGTCCCTACGAGCAGTACTTC. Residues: CASKRNSPYEQYF.

The CDR3 region is CASSDSGFRGANVLTF. As DNA, the CDR3 is TGCGCCAGCAGTGATTCGGGTTTTCGTGGGGCCAACGTCCTGACTTTC. V is TRBV10-2 and J is TRBJ2-6; no firm D call. Germline-derived CDR1 and CDR2 are WSHSY and SAAADI. V gave up 3 bases and J gave up 3 bases, with 12 bases separating them. The CDR3 is 16 amino acids.

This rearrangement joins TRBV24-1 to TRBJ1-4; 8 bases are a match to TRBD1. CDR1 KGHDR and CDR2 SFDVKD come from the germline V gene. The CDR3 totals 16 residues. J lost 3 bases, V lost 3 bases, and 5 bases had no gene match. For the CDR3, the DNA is TGTGCCACCAGTGATAGGCGACAGGGGCCTAATGAAAAACTGTTTTTT. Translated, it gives CATSDRRQGPNEKLFF.

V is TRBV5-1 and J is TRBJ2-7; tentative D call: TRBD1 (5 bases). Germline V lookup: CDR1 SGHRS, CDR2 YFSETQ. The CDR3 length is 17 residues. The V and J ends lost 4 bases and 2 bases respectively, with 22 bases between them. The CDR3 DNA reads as TGCGCCAGCAGCCTCTATAGGGGCGCAAGAACCCCCTACGAGCAGTACTTC. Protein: CASSLYRGARTPYEQYF.

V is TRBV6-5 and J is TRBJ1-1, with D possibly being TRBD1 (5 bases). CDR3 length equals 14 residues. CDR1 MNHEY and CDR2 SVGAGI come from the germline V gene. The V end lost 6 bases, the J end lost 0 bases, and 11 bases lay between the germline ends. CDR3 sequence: CASRGDLMNTEAFF. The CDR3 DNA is TGTGCCAGCAGGGGGGACCTAATGAACACTGAAGCTTTCTTT.